These 13 T cell receptor beta chains share one sample of origin, sequenced in a study of blood T cell repertoires in COVID-19. TCRdb's copy holds only in-frame clones and misses some; the assay was immunoSEQ multiplex PCR. The sample has around 19,000 clones; roughly 90% are singletons. The source material was peripheral blood. Receptor source: a human donor in a cohort sampled during active COVID-19.

A single count supports this clone. V usage is TRBV7-3 and J usage is TRBJ2-1, with 7 bases fitting TRBD2. CDR1 is SGHTA, CDR2 FQGTGA, per germline. V gave up 3 bases and J gave up 7 bases; unmatched junction bases: 6. The CDR3 spans 14 residues. The CDR3 nucleotides read TGTGCCAGCAGCTTGAGCGGGATCGGGAATGAGCAGTTCTTC. Translation gives CASSLSGIGNEQFF. The variable domain in full, completed from reference TRBV7-3 and TRBJ2-1, reads GAGVSQTPSNKVTEKGKYVELRCDPISGHTALYWYRQSLGQGPEFLIYFQGTGAADDSGLPNDRFFAVRPEGSVSTLKIQRTERGDSAVYLCASSLSGIGNEQFFGPGTRLTVL.

This clone came up once. This chain links TRBV19 with TRBJ1-1; 10 nucleotides agree with TRBD1. Germline V gene sequence: CDR1 LNHDA, CDR2 SQIVND (reference sequence). The CDR3 totals 16 residues. The V and J ends lost 0 bases and 7 bases, in that order; junction bases with no gene match: 8. The CDR3 nucleotides are TGTGCCAGTAGTATAGATCGACAGGGGGCGCGGGGTGAAGCTTTCTTT. Translated, it gives CASSIDRQGARGEAFF.

This clone was recorded once. The rearrangement links TRBV5-1 to TRBJ2-1, with 9 bases lining up with TRBD1. The CDR3 contains 15 residues. V lost 4 bases to trimming and J lost 2 bases; unmatched junction nucleotides: 4. CDR1 and CDR2 (germline): SGHRS, YFSETQ. The DNA for the CDR3 is TGCGCCAGCAGCACACAGGGGGCCGCCTACAATGAGCAGTTCTTC. Encoded protein: CASSTQGAAYNEQFF.

The chain combines TRBV29-1 with TRBJ2-5; TRBD2 is a possible D gene (5 bases). Germline CDR1 reads SQVTM; CDR2 reads ANQGSEA. This CDR3 has 14 amino acids. V lost 6 bases and J 4 bases, leaving 18 bases between the germline ends. The CDR3 loop reads CSVCPLGNGETQYF. CDR3 coding DNA: TGCAGCGTATGCCCTCTCGGGAATGGAGAGACCCAGTACTTC.

The chain links TRBV14 to TRBJ1-4; TRBD1 matches at 7 bases. Trimming at V came to 2 bases and at J to 1 base, leaving 4 bases not matched to a gene. CDR3 length equals 16 residues. Germline values: CDR1 SGHDN, CDR2 FVKESK. This CDR3 is CASSQRDRITNEKLFF. The CDR3 region has the DNA TGTGCCAGCAGCCAAAGGGACAGAATAACTAATGAAAAACTGTTTTTT.

The chain combines TRBV4-1 with TRBJ1-1; tentatively, D is TRBD1 (6 bases). This CDR3 contains 15 residues. V lost 1 base, J lost 4 bases, and 13 bases lay in between. CDR1 and CDR2 (germline): MGHRA, YSYEKL. CDR3 nucleotides: TGCGCCAGCAGCCAAGGGGGGGGCGTTCGCACTGAAGCTTTCTTT. Translated, it gives CASSQGGGVRTEAFF.

The chain is built from TRBV16 and TRBJ2-5, with no clear D. Trimming left V 4 bases short and J 3 bases short, with 9 bases between. The CDR3 covers 13 residues. The V gene's germline CDR1 is KGHSY and CDR2 FQNENV. The CDR3 DNA reads as TGTGCCAGCAGCCCCCGCGAAAAAGAGACCCAGTACTTC. It translates to CASSPREKETQYF.

V gene TRBV11-2 combines with J gene TRBJ1-4; unclear D gene. CDR3 length: 13 residues. Trimming left V 10 bases short and J 2 bases short, with 11 bases between. Germline values: CDR1 SGHAT, CDR2 FQNNGV. The DNA of the CDR3 is TGTGCCACCTCCAGAAAGACTAATGAAAAACTGTTTTTT. Residues: CATSRKTNEKLFF.

This rearrangement joins TRBV7-3 to TRBJ2-5; TRBD2 agrees at 7 bases. The V gene end was trimmed by 2 bases and the J gene end by 4 bases; junction bases not matched to a gene: 7. From germline, CDR1 is SGHTA and CDR2 FQGTGA. The CDR3 totals 15 residues. The CDR3 coding sequence is TGTGCCAGCAGCTTAGCGGGAGATCGTGGAGAGACCCAGTACTTC. Amino acid sequence: CASSLAGDRGETQYF.

In this sample, this clone turned up a few times. The chain is built from TRBV6-6 and TRBJ2-1, with unresolved D. Germline V gene lookup returns CDR1 MNHNY and CDR2 SVGAGI (reference sequence). The CDR3 covers 12 residues. V was shortened by 2 bases and J by 7 bases, with 6 bases between the two germline ends. CDR3 protein: CASSYLGNEQFF. The CDR3, as DNA: TGTGCCAGCAGTTACCTAGGTAATGAGCAGTTCTTC.

This clone was seen only a few times. The gene calls are TRBV7-9 and TRBJ1-5; D is unclear. The length of the CDR3 is 15 residues. Germline values: CDR1 SEHNR, CDR2 FQNEAQ (reference sequence). V lost 2 bases and J lost 2, with 10 bases in between. The CDR3 DNA follows: TGTGCCAGCAGCTTATCAGGTGCTGGCAATCAGCCCCAGCATTTT. This gives the protein CASSLSGAGNQPQHF.

The table lists this clone with a count of one. This chain links TRBV25-1 with TRBJ1-2; 7 nucleotides agree with TRBD1. J was trimmed by 7 bases and V by 3 bases; bases with no gene match: 5. Per germline, CDR1 MGHDK and CDR2 SYGVNS. The CDR3 is 13 residues long. CDR3 sequence: CASSEGTVRGYTF. CDR3 DNA sequence: TGTGCCAGCAGTGAGGGGACAGTACGTGGCTACACCTTC.

The V and J genes are TRBV19 and TRBJ2-3, with a weak D call TRBD2 (6 bases). CDR3 size: 14 residues. The germline CDR1 and CDR2 sequences are LNHDA and SQIVND (reference sequence). V lost 0 bases and J 5 bases, leaving 9 bases between the germline ends. The CDR3 bases are TGTGCCAGTAGTATAGATCTCGGGGGAGATACGCAGTATTTT. Translated, it gives CASSIDLGGDTQYF.